The clone carrying this T cell receptor beta chain was counted a few times. The data were obtained in a study of human T cells and chemical hapten exposure. Trimming removed 6 bases from V and 6 bases from J; junction bases left unmatched: 17. The CDR3 has 18 amino acids. Time point defined: pre-sensitization, week 0. The treatment is: therapeutic diphenylcyclopropenone sensitization with weekly scalp DPC. Patch tests were applied only after blood draws. TCRdb reanalysed the RACE reads using MiXCR and keeps one entry per CDR3 protein. Of roughly 88,000 distinct CDR3 sequences in the sample, roughly 9.1% were seen once.

The clonotype originates from a woman in her forties with alopecia areata. Some clones in this sample may be carry-over from other donors' samples. This chain connects TRBV12-3 or TRBV12-4 to TRBJ1-5; 10 bases fit TRBD1. The starting material was whole blood, obtained in connection with sensitization to the hapten diphenylcyclopropenone (DPC). Here the CDR3 reads CASSLAPVGTGAGQPQHF. CDR3 DNA: TGTGCCAGCAGCCTTGCCCCGGTAGGGACAGGGGCGGGTCAGCCCCAGCATTTT.